What follows is one T cell receptor beta chain and its context. Its antigen is currently not known. The input lacks base qualities; no much larger clone sits a single base away. This specimen belongs to a study of OX40 agonist ivuxolimab in advanced cancers. The study in broad terms: Ivuxolimab, which targeted the costimulatory receptor OX40 (CD134), was an agonistic, fully human IgG2 monoclonal antibody. The paper covers the monotherapy dose-escalation part of the phase I ivuxolimab trial, which included N of about 56 patients. Three dose-escalation patients achieved partial responses, one with hepatocellular carcinoma and two with cutaneous melanoma. Intravenous ivuxolimab was administered to patients every 2 weeks at six dose levels: 0.01, 0.1, 0.3, 1.5, 3 and 10 mg/kg. Prior anti-PD-1, anti-PD-L1 or anti-CTLA-4 therapy was permitted, and approximately 40% of dose-escalation patients had received checkpoint inhibitors. Of the roughly 52 dose-escalation patients, hepatocellular carcinoma was present in approximately 20, melanoma in approximately 15, renal cell carcinoma in 9 and head and neck cancer in 9. Peripheral TCRbeta sequencing was intended to test whether TCR sequence diversity was altered and clonal T-cell expansion was caused by ivuxolimab. The dose-escalation cohort was roughly 83% male with a mean age of about 54 years, ranging from roughly 23 to 80.

Counted from cysteine to phenylalanine, this CDR3 has 11 amino acids. Just the 33-base CDR3 DNA is kept, in frame starting at base 1. V is reduced by 6 bases and J by 2 bases, leaving a spacing of 4 bases between them. The germline V gene (reference sequence) supplies CDR1 LNHDA and CDR2 SQIVND. For sequencing of the TCRbeta CDR3 region, genomic DNA was extracted from the sorted cells. TCRbeta CDR3 regions were sequenced using the immunoSEQ Assay. As stored in TCRdb, this immuneACCESS dataset retains in-frame rearrangements with V and J assigned. A fraction of the clones does not appear; measured against another copy, unresolved V genes explain less than half of the discrepancy, and the remainder lacks a known reason. The sample yields approximately 87,000 clones; about 92% were counted once. The leading ten clones occupy roughly 3.5% of the sample. Points the paper makes about the study in general: Low levels of normalized T-cell clonal expansion were also seen in some nonresponding patients. Which antigens the clonally expanded peripheral T cells were specific for was not determined. At doses of 0.1 to 3.0 mg/kg, clonal expansion of both CD4+ and CD8+ T cells in blood was seen between baseline and week 6. After ivuxolimab, CD8+ T cells had more expanded clones than CD4+ T cells on average. Partial responders in the 0.1-3.0 mg/kg groups had among the lowest normalized peripheral clonal expansion, especially among CD8+ T cells.

Patients with a history of autoimmune disease or receiving systemic immunosuppression were excluded from the trial. Peripheral blood for TCR sequencing was collected from all dose cohorts at baseline, on cycle 4 day 1, and on cycle 7 day 1. Samples were obtained from an open-label, multicenter, first-in-human phase I dose-escalation trial of ivuxolimab. Adults with locally advanced or metastatic melanoma, renal cell carcinoma, hepatocellular carcinoma or head and neck squamous cell carcinoma were enrolled in the trial. Before TCR sequencing, CD4+ T cells and CD8+ T cells were sorted from peripheral blood as separate populations.

This sequence originates from an adult with an advanced solid tumor such as melanoma, head and neck, liver or kidney cancer. This receptor chain uses TRBV19 and TRBJ1-1; there is no confident call for the D gene. The sample in question was CD4+ or CD8+ T cells sorted from blood, obtained in a trial of the OX40 agonist ivuxolimab. The DNA reads TGTGCCAGTAGAACAAACACTGAAGCTTTCTTT. The resulting protein is CASRTNTEAFF.